These T cell receptor beta chains were read from a single sample in a study of cytomegalovirus exposure and HLA in healthy donors. This table comes from immunoSEQ multiplex PCR, and its TCRdb copy is limited to in-frame clones, with some not included. The table shows about 130,000 clones, with around three quarters occurring only once. Material: PBMCs. These receptors were collected from a woman aged 55 to 70 in good health and CMV-seropositive. The CDR3 runs from the conserved cysteine through the conserved F or W. The D gene is left open where the match is weak. Clone size is stated in some rows and not others, as once, few, many or a class when expanded.

>TRBV6-5|TRBJ2-3|-|-
TGTGCCAGCAGTTACTCCGGGGGAGATACGCAGTATTTT
CASSYSGGDTQYF
>TRBV15|TRBJ1-6|once|-
TGTGCCACCAGCAGAGATAGTTCACCCCTCCACTTT
CATSRDSSPLHF
>TRBV10-3|TRBJ1-4|-|TRBD1
TGTGCCATCAGTGAACGGACAGGGGTAGAAAAACTGTTTTTT
CAISERTGVEKLFF
>TRBV7-8|TRBJ1-1|-|-
TGTGCCAGCAGCCCGGGGGGGCTGAACACTGAAGCTTTCTTT
CASSPGGLNTEAFF
>TRBV10-2|TRBJ2-7|-|-
TGCGCCAGCAGTGAGTGGGCATCGCGGGACTACGAGCAGTACTTC
CASSEWASRDYEQYF
>TRBV7-2|TRBJ2-1|-|-
TGTGCCAGCAGCTTAGGGTTTGGTGGGGGGAATGAGCAGTTCTTC
CASSLGFGGGNEQFF
>TRBV10-3|TRBJ1-1|-|-
TGTGCCATCAGTGAGTCCCCAGGACAGAACACTGAAGCTTTCTTT
CAISESPGQNTEAFF
>TRBV19|TRBJ1-5|-|TRBD1
TGTGCCAGTACAGGGGGCGGTAATCAGCCCCAGCATTTT
CASTGGGNQPQHF
>TRBV6-1|TRBJ2-7|-|-
TGTGCCAGCAGTGCTCAACTCTACGAGCAGTACTTC
CASSAQLYEQYF
>TRBV7-2|TRBJ2-7|few|TRBD1
TGTGCCAGCAGCCCTTCGGGACAGGGTGGGTCCTACGAGCAGTACTTC
CASSPSGQGGSYEQYF
>TRBV7-2|TRBJ2-1|-|TRBD2
TGTGCCAGCAGCTCCTGGACTAGCGGGGGGCTGGATGAGCAGTTCTTC
CASSSWTSGGLDEQFF
>TRBV5-5|TRBJ1-6|-|TRBD1
TGTGCCAGCAGCTTGAAGGTTACGGGACAGTCAGGTTCACCCCTCCACTTT
CASSLKVTGQSGSPLHF
>TRBV14|TRBJ2-7|-|TRBD2
TGTGCCAGCAGCCTCGGGACTAGTTTCTACTACGAGCAGTACTTC
CASSLGTSFYYEQYF
>TRBV7-6|TRBJ1-4|-|-
TGTGCCATCGGGCCGGGAGGAGCCCTGGGGCTGTTTTTT
CAIGPGGALGLFF
>TRBV29-1|TRBJ2-7|-|TRBD1
TGCAGCGTGTTCGGGGACAGGGGTAACGAGCAGTACTTC
CSVFGDRGNEQYF
>TRBV7-2|TRBJ1-1|-|-
TGTGCCAGCAGCACGGACAGAGGGAACACTGAAGCTTTCTTT
CASSTDRGNTEAFF
>TRBV30|TRBJ1-5|few|-
TGTGCCTGGAGCGGGGTCGGACAGCCCCAGCATTTT
CAWSGVGQPQHF
>TRBV6-5|TRBJ2-1|-|-
TGTGCCAGCAGGCCCCCGGGTAGGCCATACAATGAGCAGTTCTTC
CASRPPGRPYNEQFF
>TRBV7-2|TRBJ2-5|-|-
TGTGCCAGCAGCTTAGCGGGGGGGCCAGAGACCCAGTACTTC
CASSLAGGPETQYF
>TRBV5-6|TRBJ1-4|few|TRBD1
TGTGCCAGCAGCGGTAGGACAGGGTCTAATGAAAAACTGTTTTTT
CASSGRTGSNEKLFF
>TRBV6-5|TRBJ2-7|once|TRBD1
TGTGCCGCCGAGTCAGGGGGCAAGCGCGAGCAGTACTTC
CAAESGGKREQYF
>TRBV6-5|TRBJ1-6|-|-
TGTGCCAGCAGTTATTCGACAGTGTATAATTCACCCCTCCACTTT
CASSYSTVYNSPLHF
>TRBV6-5|TRBJ1-2|-|-
TGTGCCAGCAGCCCCACAGGGACCCTCTATGGCTACACCTTC
CASSPTGTLYGYTF
>TRBV6-5|TRBJ1-4|-|-
TGTGCCAGCAGTTACTCACTGAGGTCCTCTAATGAAAAACTGTTTTTT
CASSYSLRSSNEKLFF
>TRBV5-1|TRBJ1-5|few|-
TGCGCCAGCAGCTTGGACCCGGGGGGACCCCAGCATTTT
CASSLDPGGPQHF
>TRBV13|TRBJ1-2|-|TRBD1
TGTGCCAGCAGAAGAGCGACAGGGTTAGAAGGCTACACCTTC
CASRRATGLEGYTF
>TRBV6-6|TRBJ1-5|-|-
TGTGCCAGCAGTCAGCGGGTTGAAAATCAGCCCCAGCATTTT
CASSQRVENQPQHF
>TRBV15|TRBJ2-7|once|TRBD2
TGTGCCACCAGCAGGCTTAGCGGGGGGGGCTACGAGCAGTACTTC
CATSRLSGGGYEQYF
>TRBV19|TRBJ2-7|-|TRBD2
TGTGCCAGTAGTGGGACTAGCGGGGCCGCCGAGCAGTACTTC
CASSGTSGAAEQYF
>TRBV13|TRBJ2-3|few|TRBD2
TGTGCCAGCAGCCTAAGGCTAGCGGGAGTCACAGATACGCAGTATTTT
CASSLRLAGVTDTQYF
>TRBV5-1|TRBJ1-3|-|-
TGCGCCAGCAGCTCCCTAGATCCCCCTGGAAACACCATATATTTT
CASSSLDPPGNTIYF
>TRBV18|TRBJ1-1|-|-
TGTGCCAGCTCACTGACAGAGAACACTGAAGCTTTCTTT
CASSLTENTEAFF
>TRBV6-5|TRBJ2-5|-|TRBD1
TGTGCCAGCAGTCATCTCGACAGGGCCCAAGAGACCCAGTACTTC
CASSHLDRAQETQYF
>TRBV5-6|TRBJ2-5|-|TRBD2
TGTGCCAGCAGCTTTGGCGGGAGGGCCCGAGAGACCCAGTACTTC
CASSFGGRARETQYF
>TRBV6-6|TRBJ2-3|-|-
TGTGCCACCCAGTACGGGGGCACAGATACGCAGTATTTT
CATQYGGTDTQYF